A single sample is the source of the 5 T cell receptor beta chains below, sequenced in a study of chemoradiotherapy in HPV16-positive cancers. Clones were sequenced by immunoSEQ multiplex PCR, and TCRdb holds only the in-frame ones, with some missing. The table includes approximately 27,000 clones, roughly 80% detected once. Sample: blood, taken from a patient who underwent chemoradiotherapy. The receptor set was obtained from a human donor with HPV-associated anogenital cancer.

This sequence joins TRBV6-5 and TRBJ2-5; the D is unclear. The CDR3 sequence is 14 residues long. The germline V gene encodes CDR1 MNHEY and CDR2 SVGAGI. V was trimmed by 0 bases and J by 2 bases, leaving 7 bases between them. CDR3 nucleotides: TGTGCCAGCAGTTACTCGGCAGCACAAGAGACCCAGTACTTC. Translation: CASSYSAAQETQYF.

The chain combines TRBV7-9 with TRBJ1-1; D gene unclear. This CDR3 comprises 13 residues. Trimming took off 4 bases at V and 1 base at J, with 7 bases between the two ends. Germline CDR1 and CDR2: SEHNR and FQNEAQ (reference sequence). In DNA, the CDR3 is TGTGCCAGCAGCTCCGGGCCGAACACTGAAGCTTTCTTT. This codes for CASSSGPNTEAFF.

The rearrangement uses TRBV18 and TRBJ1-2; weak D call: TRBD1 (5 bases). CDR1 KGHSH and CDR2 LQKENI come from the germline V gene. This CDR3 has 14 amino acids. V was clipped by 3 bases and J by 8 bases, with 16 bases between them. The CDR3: CASSPFQGTEGYTF. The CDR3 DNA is TGTGCCAGCTCACCGTTTCAGGGAACGGAAGGCTACACCTTC.

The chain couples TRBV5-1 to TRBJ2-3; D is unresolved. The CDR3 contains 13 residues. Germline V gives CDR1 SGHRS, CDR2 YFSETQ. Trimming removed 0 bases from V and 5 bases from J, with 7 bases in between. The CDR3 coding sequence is TGCGCCAGCAGCTTGGCAGAAGTAGATACGCAGTATTTT. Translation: CASSLAEVDTQYF.

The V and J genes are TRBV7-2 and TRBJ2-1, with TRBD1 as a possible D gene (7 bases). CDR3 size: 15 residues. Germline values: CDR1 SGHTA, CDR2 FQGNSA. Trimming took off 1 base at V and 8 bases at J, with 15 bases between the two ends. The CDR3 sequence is CASSLGGAGGYEQFF. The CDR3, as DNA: TGTGCCAGCAGCTTAGGGGGGGCAGGGGGTTATGAGCAGTTCTTC.